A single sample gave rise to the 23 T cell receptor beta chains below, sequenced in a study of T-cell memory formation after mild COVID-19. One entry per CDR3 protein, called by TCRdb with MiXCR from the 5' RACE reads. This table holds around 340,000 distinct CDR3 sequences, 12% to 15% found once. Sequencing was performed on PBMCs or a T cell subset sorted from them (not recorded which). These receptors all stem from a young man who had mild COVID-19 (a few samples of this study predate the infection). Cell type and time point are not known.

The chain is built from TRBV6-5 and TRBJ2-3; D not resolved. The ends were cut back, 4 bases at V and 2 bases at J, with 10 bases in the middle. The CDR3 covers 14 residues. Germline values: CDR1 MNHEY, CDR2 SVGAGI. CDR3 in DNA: TGTGCCAGCAGTTGGCGACGGTCCACAGATACGCAGTATTTT. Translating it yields CASSWRRSTDTQYF.

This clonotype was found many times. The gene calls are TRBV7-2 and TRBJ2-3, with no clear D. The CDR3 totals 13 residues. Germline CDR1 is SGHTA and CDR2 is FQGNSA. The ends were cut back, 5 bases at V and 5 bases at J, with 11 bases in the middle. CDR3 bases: TGTGCCAGCAGCGAGCTCTCTGGAGATACGCAGTATTTT. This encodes CASSELSGDTQYF.

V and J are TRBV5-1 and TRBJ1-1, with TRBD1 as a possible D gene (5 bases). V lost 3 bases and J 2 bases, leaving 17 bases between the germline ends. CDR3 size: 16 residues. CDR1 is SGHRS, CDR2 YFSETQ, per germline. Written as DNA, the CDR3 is TGCGCCAGCAGCTATCCCCAGGGACGGGATAACACTGAAGCTTTCTTT. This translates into CASSYPQGRDNTEAFF.

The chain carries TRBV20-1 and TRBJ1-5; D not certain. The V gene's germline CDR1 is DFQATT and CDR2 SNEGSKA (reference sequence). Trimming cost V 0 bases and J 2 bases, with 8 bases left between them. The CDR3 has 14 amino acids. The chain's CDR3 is CSARDSVGNQPQHF. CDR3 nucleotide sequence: TGCAGTGCTAGAGATTCGGTCGGCAATCAGCCCCAGCATTTT.

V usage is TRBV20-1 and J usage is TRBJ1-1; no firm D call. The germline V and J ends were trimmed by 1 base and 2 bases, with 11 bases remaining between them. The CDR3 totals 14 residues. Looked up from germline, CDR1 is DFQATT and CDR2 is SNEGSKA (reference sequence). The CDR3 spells CSARAGAGNTEAFF. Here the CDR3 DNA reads TGCAGTGCTAGAGCCGGCGCGGGCAACACTGAAGCTTTCTTT.

The CDR3 DNA reads TGTGCCAGCAGCCTCCGAGGACTAGCGGGGGCCAAAGAGACCCAGTACTTC. It translates to CASSLRGLAGAKETQYF. V and J are TRBV6-5 and TRBJ2-5; TRBD2 matches at 13 bases. V was pared by 6 bases and J by 3 bases, with 10 bases of the junction left unmatched. This CDR3 has 17 residues. The germline gives CDR1 MNHEY, CDR2 SVGAGI.

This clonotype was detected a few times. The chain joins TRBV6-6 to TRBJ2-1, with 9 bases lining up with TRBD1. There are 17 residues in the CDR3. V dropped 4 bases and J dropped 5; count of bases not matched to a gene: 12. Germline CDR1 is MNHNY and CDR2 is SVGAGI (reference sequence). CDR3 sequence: CASSSSKGTGFHNEQFF. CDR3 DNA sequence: TGTGCCAGCAGTTCCTCCAAGGGGACAGGGTTCCACAATGAGCAGTTCTTC.

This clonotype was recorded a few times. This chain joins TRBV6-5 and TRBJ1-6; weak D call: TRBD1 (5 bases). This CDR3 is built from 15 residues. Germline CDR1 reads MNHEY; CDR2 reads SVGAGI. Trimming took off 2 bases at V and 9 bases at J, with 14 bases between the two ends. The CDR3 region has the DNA TGTGCCAGCAGTTACGCAAACGGGGGGGGTTCACCCCTCCACTTT. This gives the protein CASSYANGGGSPLHF.

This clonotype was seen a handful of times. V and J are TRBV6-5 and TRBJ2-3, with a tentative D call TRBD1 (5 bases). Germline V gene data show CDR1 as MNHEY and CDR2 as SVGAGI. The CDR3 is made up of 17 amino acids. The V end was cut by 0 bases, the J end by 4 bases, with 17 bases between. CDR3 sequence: CASSYSSTPRVADTQYF. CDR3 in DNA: TGTGCCAGCAGTTACTCGAGTACCCCCAGGGTCGCAGATACGCAGTATTTT.

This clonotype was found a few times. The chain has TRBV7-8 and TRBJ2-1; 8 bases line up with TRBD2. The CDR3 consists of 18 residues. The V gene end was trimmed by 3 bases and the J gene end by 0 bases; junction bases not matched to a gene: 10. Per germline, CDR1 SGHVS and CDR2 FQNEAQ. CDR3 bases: TGTGCCAGCAGCTTTCCCTCCCGGGGGGGAGGCTCCTACAATGAGCAGTTCTTC. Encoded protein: CASSFPSRGGGSYNEQFF.

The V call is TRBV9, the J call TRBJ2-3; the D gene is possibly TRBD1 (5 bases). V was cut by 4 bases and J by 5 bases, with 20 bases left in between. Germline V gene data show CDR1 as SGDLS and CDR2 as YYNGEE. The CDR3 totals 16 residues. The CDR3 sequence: CASSKQAAYSKDTQYF. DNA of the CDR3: TGTGCCAGCAGCAAACAGGCGGCGTATTCCAAAGATACGCAGTATTTT.

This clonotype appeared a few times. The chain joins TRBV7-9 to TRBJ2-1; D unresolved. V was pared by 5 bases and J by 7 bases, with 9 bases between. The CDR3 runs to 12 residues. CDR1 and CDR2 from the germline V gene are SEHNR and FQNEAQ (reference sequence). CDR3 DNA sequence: TGTGCCAGCAGCCCCGATATTAATGAGCAGTTCTTC. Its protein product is CASSPDINEQFF. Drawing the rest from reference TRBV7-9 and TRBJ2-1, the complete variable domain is DTGVSQNPRHKITKRGQNVTFRCDPISEHNRLYWYRQTLGQGPEFLTYFQNEAQLEKSRLLSDRFSAERPKGSFSTLEIQRTEQGDSAMYLCASSPDINEQFFGPGTRLTVL.

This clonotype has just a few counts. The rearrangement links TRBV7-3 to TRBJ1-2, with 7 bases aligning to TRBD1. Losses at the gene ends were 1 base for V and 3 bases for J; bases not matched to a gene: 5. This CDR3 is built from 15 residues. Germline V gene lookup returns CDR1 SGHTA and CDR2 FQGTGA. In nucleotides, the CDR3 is TGTGCCAGCAGCTTAAGAGGCAGGGGGGACTATGGCTACACCTTC. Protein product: CASSLRGRGDYGYTF.

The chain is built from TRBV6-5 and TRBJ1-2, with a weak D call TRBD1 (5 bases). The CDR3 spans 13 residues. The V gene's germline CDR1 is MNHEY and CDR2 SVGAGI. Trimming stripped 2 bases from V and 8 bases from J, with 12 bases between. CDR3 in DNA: TGTGCCAGCAGTTACGGTCGGGGGTTCGGCTACACCTTC. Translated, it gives CASSYGRGFGYTF.

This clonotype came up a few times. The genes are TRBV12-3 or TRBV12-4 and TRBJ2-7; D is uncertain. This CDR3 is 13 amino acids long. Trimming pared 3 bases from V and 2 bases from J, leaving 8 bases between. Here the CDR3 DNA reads TGTGCCAGCAGTTTCCAGGACCCCTACGAGCAGTACTTC. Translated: CASSFQDPYEQYF.

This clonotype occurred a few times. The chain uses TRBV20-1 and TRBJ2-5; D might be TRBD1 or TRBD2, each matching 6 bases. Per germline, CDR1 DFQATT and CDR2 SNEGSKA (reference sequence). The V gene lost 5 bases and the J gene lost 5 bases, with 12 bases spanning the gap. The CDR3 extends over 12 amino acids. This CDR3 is CSAWGATETQYF. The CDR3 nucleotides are TGCAGTGCTTGGGGGGCGACGGAGACCCAGTACTTC.

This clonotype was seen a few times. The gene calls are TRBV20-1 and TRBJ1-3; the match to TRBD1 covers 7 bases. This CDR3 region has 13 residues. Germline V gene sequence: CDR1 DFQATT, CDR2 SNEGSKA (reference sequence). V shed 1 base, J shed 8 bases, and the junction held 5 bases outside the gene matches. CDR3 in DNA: TGCAGTGCTAGAGGACAGGGAGAATACACCATATATTTT. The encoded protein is CSARGQGEYTIYF.

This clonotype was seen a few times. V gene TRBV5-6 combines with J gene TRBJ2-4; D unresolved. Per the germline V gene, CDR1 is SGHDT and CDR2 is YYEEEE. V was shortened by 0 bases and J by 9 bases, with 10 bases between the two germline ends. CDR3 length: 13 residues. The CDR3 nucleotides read TGTGCCAGCAGCTTGGCTGGTGGTACCATTCAGTACTTC. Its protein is CASSLAGGTIQYF. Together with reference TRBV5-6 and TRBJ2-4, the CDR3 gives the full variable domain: DAGVTQSPTHLIKTRGQQVTLRCSPKSGHDTVSWYQQALGQGPQFIFQYYEEEERQRGNFPDRFSGHQFPNYSSELNVNALLLGDSALYLCASSLAGGTIQYFGAGTRLSVL.

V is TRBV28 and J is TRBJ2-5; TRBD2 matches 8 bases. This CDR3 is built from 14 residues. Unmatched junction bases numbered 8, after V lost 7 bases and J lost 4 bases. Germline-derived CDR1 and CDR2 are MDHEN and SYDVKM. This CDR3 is CASIPAGVLETQYF. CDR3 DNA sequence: TGTGCCAGCATCCCAGCGGGGGTATTAGAGACCCAGTACTTC.

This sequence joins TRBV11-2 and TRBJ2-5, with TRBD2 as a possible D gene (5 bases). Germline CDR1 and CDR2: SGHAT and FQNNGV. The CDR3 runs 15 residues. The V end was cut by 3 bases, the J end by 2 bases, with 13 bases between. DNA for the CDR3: TGTGCCAGCAGCTTTACCAGGAGGTCGCAAGAGACCCAGTACTTC. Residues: CASSFTRRSQETQYF. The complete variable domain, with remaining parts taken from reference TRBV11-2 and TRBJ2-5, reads EAGVAQSPRYKIIEKRQSVAFWCNPISGHATLYWYQQILGQGPKLLIQFQNNGVVDDSQLPKDRFSAERLKGVDSTLKIQPAKLEDSAVYLCASSFTRRSQETQYFGPGTRLLVL.

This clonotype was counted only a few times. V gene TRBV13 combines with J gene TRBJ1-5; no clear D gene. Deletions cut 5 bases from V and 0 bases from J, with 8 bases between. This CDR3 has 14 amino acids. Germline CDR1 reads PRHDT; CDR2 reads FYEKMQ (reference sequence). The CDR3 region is CASSPKGSNQPQHF. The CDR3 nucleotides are TGTGCCAGCAGCCCAAAAGGTAGCAATCAGCCCCAGCATTTT.

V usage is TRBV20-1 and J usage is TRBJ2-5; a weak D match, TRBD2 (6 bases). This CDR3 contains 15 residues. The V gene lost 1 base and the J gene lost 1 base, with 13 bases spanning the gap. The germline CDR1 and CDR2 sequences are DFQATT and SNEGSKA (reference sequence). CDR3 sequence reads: CSARAQAGIQETQYF. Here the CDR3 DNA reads TGCAGTGCTAGAGCCCAGGCGGGGATCCAAGAGACCCAGTACTTC.

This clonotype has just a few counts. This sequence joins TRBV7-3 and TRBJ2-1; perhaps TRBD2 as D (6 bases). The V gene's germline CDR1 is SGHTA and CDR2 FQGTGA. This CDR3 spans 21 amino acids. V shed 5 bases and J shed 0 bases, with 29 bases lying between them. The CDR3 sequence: CASSPQGWDSGRFLSYNEQFF. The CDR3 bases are TGTGCCAGCAGCCCCCAAGGGTGGGATAGCGGACGTTTTCTCTCCTACAATGAGCAGTTCTTC.